The present T cell receptor (beta chain) was sequenced within a study of early T cells in non-severe SARS-CoV-2 infection. CDR1 and CDR2 (germline): KGHSH, LQKENI. The CDR3 is 16 amino acids. Trimming cost V 3 bases and J 2 bases, with 16 bases left between them. There are many counts of this clonotype. TCRdb processed the 5' RACE reads anew with MiXCR; each CDR3 protein has one entry. This sample has tens of thousands of distinct CDR3 sequences; approximately 12% occur once, and the top ten carry 4.5%. The source of this sequence is an adult who was a healthcare worker with PCR-confirmed SARS-CoV-2 infection or an uninfected control (not recorded which). This chain connects TRBV18 to TRBJ1-1, with D possibly TRBD1 on 6 matching bases. The sample comprised whole blood. Here the CDR3 DNA reads TGTGCCAGCTCACCTCGGACAGACGCACCCAACACTGAAGCTTTCTTT. Translation: CASSPRTDAPNTEAFF.